These 2 T cell receptor beta chains came from one sample sequenced in a study of blood T cell repertoires in COVID-19 (dated by TCRdb to 2018 to 2021). The method was the immunoSEQ multiplex PCR assay. TCRdb stores this immuneACCESS table with in-frame sequences only. Part of the clones is absent; in the studies checked, under half of the shortfall reflects unresolved V genes, and no reason is known for the rest. Within this sample are more than 200,000 clones, with about nine tenths of them counted one time only. Around 1.7% of the sample is held by the ten biggest clonotypes. The specimen sequenced was PBMCs or T cells enriched from blood (not recorded which). The source is a man aged 35-49 years who had recovered from COVID-19.

The V call is TRBV6-5, the J call TRBJ2-3; 9 nucleotides match TRBD1. Germline CDR1 reads MNHEY; CDR2 reads SVGAGI. V shed 4 bases and J 4 bases; nucleotides not matched to a gene: 3. This CDR3 is built from 14 residues. The CDR3 DNA sequence: TGTGCCAGCAGTTTCACAGGGGGCCCAGATACGCAGTATTTT. It yields the protein CASSFTGGPDTQYF.

This rearrangement joins TRBV7-9 to TRBJ2-1, with 8 bases identical to TRBD1. This CDR3 is 13 amino acids long. V was pared by 7 bases and J by 4 bases, with 3 bases of the junction left unmatched. Germline CDR1 SEHNR, CDR2 FQNEAQ (reference sequence). The CDR3 sequence is CASIGTGYNEQFF. As DNA, the CDR3 is TGTGCCAGCATCGGGACAGGATACAATGAGCAGTTCTTC.